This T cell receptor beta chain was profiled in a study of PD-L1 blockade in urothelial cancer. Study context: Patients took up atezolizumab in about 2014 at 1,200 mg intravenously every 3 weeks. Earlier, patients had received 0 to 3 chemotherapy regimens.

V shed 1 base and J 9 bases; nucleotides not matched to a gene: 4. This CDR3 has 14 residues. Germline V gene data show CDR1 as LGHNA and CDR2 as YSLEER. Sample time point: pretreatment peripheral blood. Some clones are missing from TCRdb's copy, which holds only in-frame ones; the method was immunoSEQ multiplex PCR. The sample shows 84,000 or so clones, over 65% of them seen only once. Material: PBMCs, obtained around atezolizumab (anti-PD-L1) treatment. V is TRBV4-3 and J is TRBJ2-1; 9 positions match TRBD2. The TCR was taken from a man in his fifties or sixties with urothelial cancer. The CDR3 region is CASSQVLREGEQFF. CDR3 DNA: TGCGCCAGCAGCCAAGTCCTGCGGGAGGGTGAGCAGTTCTTC.